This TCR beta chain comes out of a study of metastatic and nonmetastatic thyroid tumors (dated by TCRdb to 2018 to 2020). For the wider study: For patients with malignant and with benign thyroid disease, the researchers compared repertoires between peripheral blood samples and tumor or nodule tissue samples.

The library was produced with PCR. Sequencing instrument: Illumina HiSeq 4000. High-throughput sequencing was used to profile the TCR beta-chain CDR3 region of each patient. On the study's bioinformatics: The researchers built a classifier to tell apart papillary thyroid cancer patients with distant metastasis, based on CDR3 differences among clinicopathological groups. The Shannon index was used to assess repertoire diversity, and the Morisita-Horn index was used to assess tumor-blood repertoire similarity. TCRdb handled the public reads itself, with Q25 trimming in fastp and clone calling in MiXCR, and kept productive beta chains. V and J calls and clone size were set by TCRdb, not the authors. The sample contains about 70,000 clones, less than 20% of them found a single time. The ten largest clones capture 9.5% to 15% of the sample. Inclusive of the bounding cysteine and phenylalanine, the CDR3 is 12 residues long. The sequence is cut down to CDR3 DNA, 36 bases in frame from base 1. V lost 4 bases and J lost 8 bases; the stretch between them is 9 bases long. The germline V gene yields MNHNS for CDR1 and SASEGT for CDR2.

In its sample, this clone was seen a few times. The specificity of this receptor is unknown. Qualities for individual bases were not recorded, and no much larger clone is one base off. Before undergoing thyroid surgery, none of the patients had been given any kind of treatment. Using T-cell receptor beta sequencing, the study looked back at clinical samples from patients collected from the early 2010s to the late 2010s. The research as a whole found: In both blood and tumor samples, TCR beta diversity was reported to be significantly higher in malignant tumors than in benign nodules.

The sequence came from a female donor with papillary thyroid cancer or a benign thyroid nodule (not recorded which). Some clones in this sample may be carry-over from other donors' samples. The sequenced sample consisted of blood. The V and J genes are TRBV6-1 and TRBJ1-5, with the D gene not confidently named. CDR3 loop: CASSAPIKPQHF. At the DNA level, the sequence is TGTGCCAGCAGTGCCCCTATAAAGCCCCAGCATTTT.